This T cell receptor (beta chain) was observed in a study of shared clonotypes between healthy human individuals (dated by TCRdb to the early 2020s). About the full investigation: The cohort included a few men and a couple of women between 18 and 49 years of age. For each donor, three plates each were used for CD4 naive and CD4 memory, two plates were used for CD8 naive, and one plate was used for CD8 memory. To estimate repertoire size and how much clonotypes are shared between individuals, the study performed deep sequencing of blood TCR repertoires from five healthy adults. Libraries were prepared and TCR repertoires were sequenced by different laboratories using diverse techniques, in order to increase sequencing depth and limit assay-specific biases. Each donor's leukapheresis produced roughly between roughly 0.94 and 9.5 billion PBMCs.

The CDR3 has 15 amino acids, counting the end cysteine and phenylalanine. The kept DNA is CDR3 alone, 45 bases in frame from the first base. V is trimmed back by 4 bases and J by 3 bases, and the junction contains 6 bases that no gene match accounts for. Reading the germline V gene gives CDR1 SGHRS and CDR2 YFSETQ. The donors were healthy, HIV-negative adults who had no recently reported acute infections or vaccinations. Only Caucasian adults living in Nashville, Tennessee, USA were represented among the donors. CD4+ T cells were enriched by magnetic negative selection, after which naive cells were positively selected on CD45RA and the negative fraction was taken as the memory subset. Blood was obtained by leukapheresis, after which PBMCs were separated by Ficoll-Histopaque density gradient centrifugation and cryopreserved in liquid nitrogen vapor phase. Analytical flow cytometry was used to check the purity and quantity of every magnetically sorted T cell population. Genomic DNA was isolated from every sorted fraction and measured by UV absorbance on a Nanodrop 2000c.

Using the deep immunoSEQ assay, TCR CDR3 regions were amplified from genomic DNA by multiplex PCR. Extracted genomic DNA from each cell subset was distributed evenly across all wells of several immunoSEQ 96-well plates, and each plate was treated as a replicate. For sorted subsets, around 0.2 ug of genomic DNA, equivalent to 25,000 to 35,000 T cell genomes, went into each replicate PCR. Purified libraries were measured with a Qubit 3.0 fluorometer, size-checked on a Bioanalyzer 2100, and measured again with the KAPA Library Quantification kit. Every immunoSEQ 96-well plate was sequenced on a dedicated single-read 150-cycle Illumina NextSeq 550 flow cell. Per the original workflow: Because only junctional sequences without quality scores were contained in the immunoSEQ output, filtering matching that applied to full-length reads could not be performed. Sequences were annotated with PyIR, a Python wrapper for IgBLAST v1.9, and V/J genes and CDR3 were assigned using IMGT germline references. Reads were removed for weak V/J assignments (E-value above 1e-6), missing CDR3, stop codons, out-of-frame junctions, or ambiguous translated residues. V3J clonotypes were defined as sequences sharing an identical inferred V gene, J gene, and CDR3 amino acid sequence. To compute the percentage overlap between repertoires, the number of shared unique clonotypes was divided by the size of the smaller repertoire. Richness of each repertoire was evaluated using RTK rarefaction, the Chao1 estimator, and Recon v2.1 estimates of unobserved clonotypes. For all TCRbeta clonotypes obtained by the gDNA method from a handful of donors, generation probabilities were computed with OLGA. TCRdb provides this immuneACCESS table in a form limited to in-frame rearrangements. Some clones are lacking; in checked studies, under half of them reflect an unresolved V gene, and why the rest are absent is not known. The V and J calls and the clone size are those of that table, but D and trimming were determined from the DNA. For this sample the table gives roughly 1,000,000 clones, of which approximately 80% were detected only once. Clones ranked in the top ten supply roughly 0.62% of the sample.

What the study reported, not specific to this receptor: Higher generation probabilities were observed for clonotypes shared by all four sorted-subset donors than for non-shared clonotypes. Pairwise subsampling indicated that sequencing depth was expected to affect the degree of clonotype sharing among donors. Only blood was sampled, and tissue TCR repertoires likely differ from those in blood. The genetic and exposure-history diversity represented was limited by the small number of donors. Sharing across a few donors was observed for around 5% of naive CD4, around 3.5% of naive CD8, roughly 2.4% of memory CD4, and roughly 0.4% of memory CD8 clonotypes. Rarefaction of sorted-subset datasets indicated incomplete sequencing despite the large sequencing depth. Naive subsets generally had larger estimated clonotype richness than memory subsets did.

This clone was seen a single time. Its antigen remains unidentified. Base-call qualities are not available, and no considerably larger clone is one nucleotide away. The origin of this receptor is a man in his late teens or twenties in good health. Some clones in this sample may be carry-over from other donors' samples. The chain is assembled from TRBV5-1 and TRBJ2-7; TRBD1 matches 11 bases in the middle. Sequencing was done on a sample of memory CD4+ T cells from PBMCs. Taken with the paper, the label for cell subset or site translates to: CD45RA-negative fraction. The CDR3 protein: CASSRTGTGGYEQYF. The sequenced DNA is TGCGCCAGCAGCCGTACCGGGACAGGGGGCTACGAGCAGTACTTC.